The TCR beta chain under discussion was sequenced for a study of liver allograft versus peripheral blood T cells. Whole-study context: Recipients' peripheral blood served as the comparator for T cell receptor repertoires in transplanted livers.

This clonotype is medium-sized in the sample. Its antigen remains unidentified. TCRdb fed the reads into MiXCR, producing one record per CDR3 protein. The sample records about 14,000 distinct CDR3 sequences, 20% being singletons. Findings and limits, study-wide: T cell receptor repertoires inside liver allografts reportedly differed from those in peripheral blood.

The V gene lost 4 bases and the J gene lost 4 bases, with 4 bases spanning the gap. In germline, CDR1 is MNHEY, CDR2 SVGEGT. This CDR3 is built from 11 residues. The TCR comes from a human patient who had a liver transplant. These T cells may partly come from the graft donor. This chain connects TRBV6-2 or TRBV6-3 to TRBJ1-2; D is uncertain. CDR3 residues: CASSSSYGYTF. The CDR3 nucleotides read TGTGCCAGCAGTTCCAGCTATGGCTACACCTTC.